These 13 T cell receptor beta chains were all obtained from the same sample, sequenced in a study of technical replicates of blood from several donors. Data came from immunoSEQ multiplex PCR; TCRdb stores just in-frame clones and leaves some out. The sample includes about 79,000 clones, approximately 94% of them seen just once. Input material: T cells isolated from PBMCs. Receptors originate from a human donor in good health.

The V call is TRBV5-1, the J call TRBJ2-7; the D gene is possibly TRBD2 (5 bases). Looked up from germline, CDR1 is SGHRS and CDR2 is YFSETQ. Deletions cut 2 bases from V and 5 bases from J, with 20 bases between. The CDR3 is made up of 16 amino acids. CDR3 sequence: CASSLEGIGISNEQYF. DNA of the CDR3: TGCGCCAGCAGCTTAGAGGGAATCGGGATATCCAACGAGCAGTACTTC.

This clone was seen only once. The chain employs TRBV6-4 and TRBJ2-3; TRBD2 matches at 9 bases. The J segment lost 5 bases and the V segment lost 5 bases, leaving 14 bases of the junction unmatched. Germline CDR1 and CDR2: MRHNA and SNTAGT. The CDR3 has 17 residues. CDR3 region: CASSSSGLAGGRDTQYF. As DNA, the CDR3 is TGTGCCAGCAGTTCCTCGGGATTGGCGGGGGGGCGAGATACGCAGTATTTT.

V is TRBV5-4 and J is TRBJ2-1; 16 bases agree with TRBD2. V lost 3 bases and J lost 7; bases outside the gene matches: 10. CDR3 length equals 18 residues. Looked up from germline, CDR1 is SGHNT and CDR2 is YYREEE (reference sequence). For the CDR3, the DNA is TGTGCCAGCAGCTCGGGACTAGCGGGAGGGAACACCGTAAATGAGCAGTTCTTC. Translating it yields CASSSGLAGGNTVNEQFF.

The chain links TRBV7-7 to TRBJ2-3; D not certain. This CDR3 contains 15 residues. Germline assignment: CDR1 SSHAT and CDR2 FNYEAQ (reference sequence). V was pared by 2 bases and J by 1 base, with 10 bases between. CDR3 DNA sequence: TGTGCCAGCAGCTTACACGGTTCGGGCACAGATACGCAGTATTTT. This encodes CASSLHGSGTDTQYF.

The chain links TRBV7-9 to TRBJ2-2; D might be TRBD2 (6 bases). Trimming cost V 5 bases and J 2 bases, with 12 bases left between them. Germline V CDR1 and CDR2: SEHNR, FQNEAQ (reference sequence). CDR3 length equals 15 residues. The CDR3 region is CASSLGGPNTGELFF. CDR3 sequence (DNA): TGTGCCAGCAGCCTCGGGGGACCAAACACCGGGGAGCTGTTTTTT.

The chain combines TRBV18 with TRBJ2-6, with 7 bases that match TRBD1. Germline CDR1 and CDR2: KGHSH and LQKENI. This CDR3 region has 21 residues. Trimming removed 4 bases from V and 1 base from J; junction bases left unmatched: 19. The CDR3 DNA sequence: TGTGCCAGCTCACTCCTCCTTCCGGACGGGACAGAAAGATCTGGGGCCAACGTCCTGACTTTC. It codes for CASSLLLPDGTERSGANVLTF.

This clone came up a few times. The chain uses TRBV19 and TRBJ1-1, with D uncertain. The length of the CDR3 is 10 residues. V was clipped by 6 bases and J by 4 bases, with 3 bases between them. From germline, CDR1 is LNHDA and CDR2 SQIVND (reference sequence). This CDR3 reads CASSGTEAFF. The CDR3, as DNA: TGTGCCAGTAGCGGCACTGAAGCTTTCTTT.

CDR3 nucleotides: TGCGCCAGCAGCCTTACACGGAACACTGAAGCTTTCTTT. Its protein product is CASSLTRNTEAFF. V usage is TRBV4-1 and J usage is TRBJ1-1; no clear D gene. This CDR3 is 13 amino acids long. The V and J ends lost 4 bases and 1 base respectively, with 7 bases between them. CDR1 MGHRA and CDR2 YSYEKL come from the germline V gene.

This clone was observed once. V is TRBV28 and J is TRBJ2-7; 7 nucleotides agree with TRBD1. Germline V lookup: CDR1 MDHEN, CDR2 SYDVKM. CDR3 length: 16 amino acids. The junction had 12 bases not matched to a gene; V was cut back by 6 bases and J by 1 base. The CDR3 loop reads CASSPLYRGKSYEQYF. The CDR3 nucleotides read TGTGCCAGCAGCCCTCTCTACAGGGGCAAATCCTACGAGCAGTACTTC.

The chain combines TRBV27 with TRBJ2-1, with 10 bases that match TRBD2. Germline V gene sequence: CDR1 MNHEY, CDR2 SMNVEV (reference sequence). This CDR3 is built from 20 residues. V was pared by 4 bases and J by 6 bases, with 21 bases of the junction left unmatched. This CDR3 reads CASSSLFNLLAGGVGNEQFF. The CDR3 nucleotides are TGTGCCAGCAGTTCACTCTTCAACCTTTTAGCGGGAGGAGTGGGCAATGAGCAGTTCTTC.

The V gene is TRBV4-1, the J gene TRBJ2-2; TRBD2 agrees at 7 bases. The ends lost 4 bases at V and 3 bases at J; junction bases unmatched: 2. Germline-derived CDR1 and CDR2 are MGHRA and YSYEKL. CDR3 length equals 14 residues. The CDR3 protein is CASSLGLDTGELFF. DNA for the CDR3: TGCGCCAGCAGCCTCGGACTAGACACCGGGGAGCTGTTTTTT.

The J gene is TRBJ2-3, the V gene TRBV10-3; D may be TRBD1 (5 bases). The V end lost 6 bases, the J end lost 4 bases, and 8 bases lay between the germline ends. From germline, CDR1 is ENHRY and CDR2 SYGVKD. This CDR3 has 12 residues. The CDR3 DNA is TGTGCCATCAGGCAGGGCGCAGATACGCAGTATTTT. It codes for CAIRQGADTQYF.

V and J are TRBV9 and TRBJ2-1; 10 positions agree with TRBD2. This CDR3 contains 17 residues. Trimming removed 0 bases from V and 3 bases from J; junction bases left unmatched: 6. The germline V gene has CDR1 SGDLS and CDR2 YYNGEE. CDR3 sequence (DNA): TGTGCCAGCAGCGTAGCCCGGGGACTAGCGAGCTACAATGAGCAGTTCTTC. Protein: CASSVARGLASYNEQFF.